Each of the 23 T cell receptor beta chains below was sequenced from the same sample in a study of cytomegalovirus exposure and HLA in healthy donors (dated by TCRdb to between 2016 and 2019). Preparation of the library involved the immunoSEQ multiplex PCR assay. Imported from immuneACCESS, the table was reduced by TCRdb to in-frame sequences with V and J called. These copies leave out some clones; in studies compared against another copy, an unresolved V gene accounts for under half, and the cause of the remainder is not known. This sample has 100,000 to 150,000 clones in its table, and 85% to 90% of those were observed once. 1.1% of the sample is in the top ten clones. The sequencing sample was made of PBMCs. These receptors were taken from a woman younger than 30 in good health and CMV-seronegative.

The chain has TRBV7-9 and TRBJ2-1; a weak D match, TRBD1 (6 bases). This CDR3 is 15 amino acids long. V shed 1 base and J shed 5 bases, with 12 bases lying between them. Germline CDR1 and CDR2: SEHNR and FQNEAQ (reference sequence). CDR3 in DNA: TGTGCCAGCAGCTTAGATTCAGGACAGCACAATGAGCAGTTCTTC. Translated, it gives CASSLDSGQHNEQFF.

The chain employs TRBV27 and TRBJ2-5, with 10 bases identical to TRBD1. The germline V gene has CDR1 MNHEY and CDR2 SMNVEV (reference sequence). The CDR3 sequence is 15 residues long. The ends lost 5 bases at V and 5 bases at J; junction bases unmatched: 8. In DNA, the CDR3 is TGTGCCAGCAGTAAGGGACAGGGGACGGGGGAGACCCAGTACTTC. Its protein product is CASSKGQGTGETQYF.

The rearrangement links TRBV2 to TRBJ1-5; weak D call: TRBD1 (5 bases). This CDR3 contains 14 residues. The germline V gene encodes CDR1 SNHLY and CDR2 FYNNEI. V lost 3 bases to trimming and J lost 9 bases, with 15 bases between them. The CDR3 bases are TGTGCCAGCAGTGATGGACGGGGGTTTCGGCCCCAGCATTTT. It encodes CASSDGRGFRPQHF.

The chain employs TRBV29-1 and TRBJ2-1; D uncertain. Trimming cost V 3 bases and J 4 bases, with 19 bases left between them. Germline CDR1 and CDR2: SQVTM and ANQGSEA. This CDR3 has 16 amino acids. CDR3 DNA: TGCAGCGTTGAGGGCCACCATAAGACGAAATACAATGAGCAGTTCTTC. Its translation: CSVEGHHKTKYNEQFF.

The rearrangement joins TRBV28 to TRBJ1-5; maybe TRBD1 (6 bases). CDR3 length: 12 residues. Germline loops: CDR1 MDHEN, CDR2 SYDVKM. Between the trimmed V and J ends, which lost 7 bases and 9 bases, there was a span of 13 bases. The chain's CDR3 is CASTIQGVPQHF. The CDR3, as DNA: TGTGCCAGCACCATACAGGGTGTGCCCCAGCATTTT. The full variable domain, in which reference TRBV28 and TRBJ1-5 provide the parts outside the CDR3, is DVKVTQSSRYLVKRTGEKVFLECVQDMDHENMFWYRQDPGLGLRLIYFSYDVKMKEKGDIPEGYSVSREKKERFSLILESASTNQTSMYLCASTIQGVPQHFGDGTRLSIL.

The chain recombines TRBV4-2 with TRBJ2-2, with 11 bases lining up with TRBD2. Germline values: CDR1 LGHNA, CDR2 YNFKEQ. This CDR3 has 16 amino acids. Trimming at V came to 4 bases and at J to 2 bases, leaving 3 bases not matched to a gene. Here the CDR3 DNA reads TGTGCCAGCAGCCCGACTAGCGGGAAAAACACCGGGGAGCTGTTTTTT. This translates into CASSPTSGKNTGELFF.

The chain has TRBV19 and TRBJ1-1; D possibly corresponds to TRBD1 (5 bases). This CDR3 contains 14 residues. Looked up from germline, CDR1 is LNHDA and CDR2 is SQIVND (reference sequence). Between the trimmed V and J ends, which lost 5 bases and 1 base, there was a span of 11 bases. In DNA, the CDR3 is TGTGCCAGTAGTCGGGGGGACCCGAACACTGAAGCTTTCTTT. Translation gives CASSRGDPNTEAFF.

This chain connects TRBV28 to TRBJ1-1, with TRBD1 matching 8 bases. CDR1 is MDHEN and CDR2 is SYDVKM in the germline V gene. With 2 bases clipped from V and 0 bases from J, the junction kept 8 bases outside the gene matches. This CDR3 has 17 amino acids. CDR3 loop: CASSLRFRGLMNTEAFF. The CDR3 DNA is TGTGCCAGCAGTTTAAGGTTCAGGGGGCTTATGAACACTGAAGCTTTCTTT.

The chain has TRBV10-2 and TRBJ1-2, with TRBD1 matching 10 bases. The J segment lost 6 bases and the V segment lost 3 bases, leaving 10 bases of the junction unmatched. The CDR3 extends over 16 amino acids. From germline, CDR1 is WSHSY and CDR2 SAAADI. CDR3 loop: CASSDTGTGVKDGYTF. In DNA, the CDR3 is TGCGCCAGCAGTGACACCGGGACAGGGGTCAAAGATGGCTACACCTTC.

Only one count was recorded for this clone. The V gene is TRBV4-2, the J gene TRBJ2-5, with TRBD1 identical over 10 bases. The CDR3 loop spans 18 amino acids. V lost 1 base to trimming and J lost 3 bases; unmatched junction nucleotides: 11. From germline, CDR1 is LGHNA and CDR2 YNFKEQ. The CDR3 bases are TGTGCCAGCAGCCAAGTTACCGGGGTTGGACAGGGGGAAGAGACCCAGTACTTC. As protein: CASSQVTGVGQGEETQYF.

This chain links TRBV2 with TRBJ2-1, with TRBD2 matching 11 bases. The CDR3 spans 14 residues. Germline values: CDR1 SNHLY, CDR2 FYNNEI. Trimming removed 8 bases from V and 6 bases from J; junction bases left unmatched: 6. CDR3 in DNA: TGTGCCAGCTGGGGACTAGCGGTAGGCAATGAGCAGTTCTTC. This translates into CASWGLAVGNEQFF.

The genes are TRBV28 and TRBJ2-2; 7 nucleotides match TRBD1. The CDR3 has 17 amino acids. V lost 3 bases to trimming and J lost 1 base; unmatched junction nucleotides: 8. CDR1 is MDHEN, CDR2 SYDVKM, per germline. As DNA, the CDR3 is TGTGCCAGCAGTTTCCCATCGACAGGGAAGAACACCGGGGAGCTGTTTTTT. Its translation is CASSFPSTGKNTGELFF. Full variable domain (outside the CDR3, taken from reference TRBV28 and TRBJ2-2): DVKVTQSSRYLVKRTGEKVFLECVQDMDHENMFWYRQDPGLGLRLIYFSYDVKMKEKGDIPEGYSVSREKKERFSLILESASTNQTSMYLCASSFPSTGKNTGELFFGEGSRLTVL.

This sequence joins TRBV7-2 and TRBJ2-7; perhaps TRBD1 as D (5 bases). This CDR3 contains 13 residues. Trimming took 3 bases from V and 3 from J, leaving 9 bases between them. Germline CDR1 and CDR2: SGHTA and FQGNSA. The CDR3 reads CASSLDTNYEQYF. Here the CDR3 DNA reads TGTGCCAGCAGCTTGGACACCAACTACGAGCAGTACTTC.

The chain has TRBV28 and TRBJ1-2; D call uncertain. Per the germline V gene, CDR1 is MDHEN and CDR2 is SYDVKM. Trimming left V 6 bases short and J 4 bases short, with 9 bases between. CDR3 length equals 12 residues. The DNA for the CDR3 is TGTGCCAGCAGCCGGGATGCCTATGGCTACACCTTC. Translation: CASSRDAYGYTF.

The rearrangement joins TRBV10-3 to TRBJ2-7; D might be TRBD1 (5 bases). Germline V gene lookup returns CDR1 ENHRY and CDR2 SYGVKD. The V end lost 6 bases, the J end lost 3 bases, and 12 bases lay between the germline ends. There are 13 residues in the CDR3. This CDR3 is CAISSQDSYEQYF. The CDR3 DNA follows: TGTGCCATCAGCTCGCAAGACAGCTACGAGCAGTACTTC.

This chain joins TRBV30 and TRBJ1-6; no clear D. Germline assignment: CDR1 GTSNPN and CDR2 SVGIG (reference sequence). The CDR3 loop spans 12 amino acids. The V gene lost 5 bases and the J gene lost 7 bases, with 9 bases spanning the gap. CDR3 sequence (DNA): TGTGCCTGGGGGAGGCTGAATTCACCCCTCCACTTT. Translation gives CAWGRLNSPLHF.

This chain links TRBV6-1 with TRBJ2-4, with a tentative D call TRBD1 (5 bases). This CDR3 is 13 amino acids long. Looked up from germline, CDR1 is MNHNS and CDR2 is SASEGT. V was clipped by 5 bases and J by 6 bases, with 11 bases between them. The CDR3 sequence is CASSSGAPNIQYF. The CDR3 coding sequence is TGTGCCAGCAGTTCTGGGGCTCCAAACATTCAGTACTTC.

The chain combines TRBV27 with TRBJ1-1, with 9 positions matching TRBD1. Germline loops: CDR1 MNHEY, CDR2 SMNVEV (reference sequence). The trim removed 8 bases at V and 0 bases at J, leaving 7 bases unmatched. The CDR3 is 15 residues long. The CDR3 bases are TGTGCCAGCGGATGGACAGGGGACATGAACACTGAAGCTTTCTTT. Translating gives CASGWTGDMNTEAFF.

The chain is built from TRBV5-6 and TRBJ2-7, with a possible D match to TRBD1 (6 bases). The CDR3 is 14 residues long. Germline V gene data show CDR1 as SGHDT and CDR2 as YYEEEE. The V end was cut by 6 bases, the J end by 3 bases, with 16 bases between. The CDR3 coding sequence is TGTGCCAGCAATTTTTGGGGGCGTGACTACGAGCAGTACTTC. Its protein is CASNFWGRDYEQYF. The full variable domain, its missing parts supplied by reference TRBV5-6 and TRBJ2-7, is DAGVTQSPTHLIKTRGQQVTLRCSPKSGHDTVSWYQQALGQGPQFIFQYYEEEERQRGNFPDRFSGHQFPNYSSELNVNALLLGDSALYLCASNFWGRDYEQYFGPGTRLTVT.

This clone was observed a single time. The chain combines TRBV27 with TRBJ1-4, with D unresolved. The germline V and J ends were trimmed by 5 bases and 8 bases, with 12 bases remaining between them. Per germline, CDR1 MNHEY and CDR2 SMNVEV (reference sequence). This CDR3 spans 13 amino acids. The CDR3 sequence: CASSTSQWEKLFF. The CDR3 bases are TGTGCCAGCAGTACCTCACAGTGGGAAAAACTGTTTTTT.

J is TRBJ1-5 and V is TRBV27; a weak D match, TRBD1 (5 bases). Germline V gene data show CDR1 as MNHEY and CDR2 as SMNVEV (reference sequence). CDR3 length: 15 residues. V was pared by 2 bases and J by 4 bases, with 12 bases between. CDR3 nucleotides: TGTGCCAGCAGTTTACCCCGACAGCCTAATCAGCCCCAGCATTTT. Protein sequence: CASSLPRQPNQPQHF.

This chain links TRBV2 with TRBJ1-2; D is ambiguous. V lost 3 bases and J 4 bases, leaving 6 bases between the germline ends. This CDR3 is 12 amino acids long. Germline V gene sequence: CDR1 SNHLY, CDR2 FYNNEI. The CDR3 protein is CASSEVSYGYTF. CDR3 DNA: TGTGCCAGCAGTGAGGTCAGCTATGGCTACACCTTC.

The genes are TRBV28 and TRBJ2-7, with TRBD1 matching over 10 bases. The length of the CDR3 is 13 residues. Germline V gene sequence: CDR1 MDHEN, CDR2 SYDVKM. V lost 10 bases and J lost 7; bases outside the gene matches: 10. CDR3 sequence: CATEDRGREEQYF. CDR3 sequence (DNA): TGTGCCACCGAAGACAGGGGGCGTGAAGAGCAGTACTTC.